This T cell receptor (beta chain) was retrieved from a study of control samples from healthy donors and cancer patients. TCRdb's copy holds only in-frame clones and misses some; the assay was immunoSEQ multiplex PCR. There are about 20,000 clones in the sample; 88% occur only once, and more than 7% lies in the top ten. V dropped 2 bases and J dropped 6 bases, with 11 bases sitting between them. Germline values: CDR1 MNHEY, CDR2 SMNVEV (reference sequence). The CDR3 contains 13 residues. The source of this sequence is an older woman with head and neck cancer. The chain carries TRBV27 and TRBJ2-7; tentative D call: TRBD2 (5 bases). The sequenced material came from PBMCs. The CDR3 reads CASSLGLDGEQYF. The CDR3 nucleotides read TGTGCCAGCAGTTTAGGACTCGATGGCGAGCAGTACTTC.